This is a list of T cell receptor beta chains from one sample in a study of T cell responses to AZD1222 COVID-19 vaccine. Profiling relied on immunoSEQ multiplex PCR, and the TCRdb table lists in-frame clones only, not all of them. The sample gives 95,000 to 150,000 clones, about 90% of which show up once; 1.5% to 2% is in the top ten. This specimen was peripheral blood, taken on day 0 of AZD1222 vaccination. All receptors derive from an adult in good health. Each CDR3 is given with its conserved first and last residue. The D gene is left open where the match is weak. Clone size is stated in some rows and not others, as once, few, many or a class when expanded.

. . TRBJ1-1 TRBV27 TGTGCCAGCAGTCTCTTTATGAACACTGAAGCTTTCTTT CASSLFMNTEAFF
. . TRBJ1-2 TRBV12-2 TGTGCAAGTCGCTTAGAACAACTTTATGGCTACACCTTC CASRLEQLYGYTF
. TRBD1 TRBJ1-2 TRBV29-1 TGCAGCGTTGAGAGGGGGCTGATAGATGGCTACACCTTC CSVERGLIDGYTF
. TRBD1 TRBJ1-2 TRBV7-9 TGTGCCAGCAGCCGCCGGGACAGGGTGTATGGCTACACCTTC CASSRRDRVYGYTF
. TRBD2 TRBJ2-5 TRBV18 TGTGCCAGCTCATTCGCGGGGGGTGAGACCCAGTACTTC CASSFAGGETQYF
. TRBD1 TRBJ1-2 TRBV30 TGTGCCTGGAGTGTCTCGTGGGACAGGGGAGGTGGCTACACCTTC CAWSVSWDRGGGYTF
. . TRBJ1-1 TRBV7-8 TGTGCCAGCAGCTTAAGGAGGGGCCAGGTCCGGCGGGGGAACACTGAAGCTTTCTTT CASSLRRGQVRRGNTEAFF
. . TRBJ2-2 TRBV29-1 TGCAGCGTTGAATACAACTCGAACACCGGGGAGCTGTTTTTT CSVEYNSNTGELFF
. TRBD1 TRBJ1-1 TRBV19 TGTGCCAGTGGACAGGGACAGAACACTGAAGCTTTCTTT CASGQGQNTEAFF
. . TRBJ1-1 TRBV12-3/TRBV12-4 TGTGCCAGCAGGACAGGTTTGAACACTGAAGCTTTCTTT CASRTGLNTEAFF
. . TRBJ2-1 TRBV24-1 TGTGCCACCAGTGACGTGAACTGGAATGAGCAGTTCTTC CATSDVNWNEQFF
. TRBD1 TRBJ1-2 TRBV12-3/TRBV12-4 TGTGCCAGCAGTGGACAGGGCGACTATGGCTACACCTTC CASSGQGDYGYTF
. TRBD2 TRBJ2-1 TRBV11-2 TGTGCCAGCAGCAATAGCGGGACCTCCTACAATGAGCAGTTCTTC CASSNSGTSYNEQFF
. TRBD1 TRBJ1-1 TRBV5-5 TGTGCCAGCAGCTGGCTGACAGGGATGAACACTGAAGCTTTCTTT CASSWLTGMNTEAFF
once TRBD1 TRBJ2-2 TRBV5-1 TGCGCCAGCAGCCCCCGGACAGGGATTGGGGAGCTGTTTTTT CASSPRTGIGELFF
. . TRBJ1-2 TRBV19 TGTGCCAGTAGTAGGGGACAAGACTATGGCTACACCTTC CASSRGQDYGYTF
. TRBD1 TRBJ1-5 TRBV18 TGTGCCAGCTCTCCTGGACAGGGTAATCAGCCCCAGCATTTT CASSPGQGNQPQHF
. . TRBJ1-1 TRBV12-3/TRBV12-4 TGTGCCAGCAGTTTAGAGGAGAACACTGAAGCTTTCTTT CASSLEENTEAFF
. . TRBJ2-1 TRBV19 TGTGCCAGTAGTACCCTGGGGGCAGGGAGCAATGAGCAGTTCTTC CASSTLGAGSNEQFF
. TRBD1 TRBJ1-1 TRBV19 TGTGCCAGTAGTACCAGCGGGACAGAGAACACTGAAGCTTTCTTT CASSTSGTENTEAFF
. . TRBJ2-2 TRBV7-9 TGTGCCAGCAGCTTAGGGGCCGGGGAGCTGTTTTTT CASSLGAGELFF
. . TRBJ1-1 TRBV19 TGTGCCAGTAGTATCCGGCGCGGCACTGAAGCTTTCTTT CASSIRRGTEAFF
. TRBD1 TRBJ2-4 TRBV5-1 TGCGCCAGCAGCTTGTCACCGGGACAGGCTGGGAACATTCAGTACTTC CASSLSPGQAGNIQYF
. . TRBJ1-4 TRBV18 TGTGCCAGCTCACAGGACCCGGGACAAAATGAAAAACTGTTTTTT CASSQDPGQNEKLFF
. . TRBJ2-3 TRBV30 TGTGCCTGGAGCGGTTACGCAGATACGCAGTATTTT CAWSGYADTQYF
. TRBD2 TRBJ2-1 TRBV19 TGTGCCAGTAGTATAGAGCTAGCGGGGAGCTCCTACAATGAGCAGTTCTTC CASSIELAGSSYNEQFF